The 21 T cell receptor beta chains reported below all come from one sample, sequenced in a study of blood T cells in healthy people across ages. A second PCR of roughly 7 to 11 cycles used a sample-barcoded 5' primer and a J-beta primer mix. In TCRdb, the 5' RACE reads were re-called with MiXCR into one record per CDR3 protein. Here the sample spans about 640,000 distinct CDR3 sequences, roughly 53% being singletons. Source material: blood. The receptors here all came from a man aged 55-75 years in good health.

Here the CDR3 reads CASKAQTGPYEQYF. In nucleotides, the CDR3 is TGTGCCAGCAAGGCACAGACAGGGCCGTACGAGCAGTACTTC. The chain couples TRBV2 to TRBJ2-7; 7 nucleotides align to TRBD1. CDR3 size: 14 residues. From germline, CDR1 is SNHLY and CDR2 FYNNEI. Trimming removed 7 bases from V and 4 bases from J; junction bases left unmatched: 10.

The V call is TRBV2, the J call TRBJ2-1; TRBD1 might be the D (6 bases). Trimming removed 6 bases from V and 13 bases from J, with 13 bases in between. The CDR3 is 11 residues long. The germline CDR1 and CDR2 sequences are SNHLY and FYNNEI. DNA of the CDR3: TGTGCCAGCAGCGCCAGGGGATACCAGTTCTTC. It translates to CASSARGYQFF.

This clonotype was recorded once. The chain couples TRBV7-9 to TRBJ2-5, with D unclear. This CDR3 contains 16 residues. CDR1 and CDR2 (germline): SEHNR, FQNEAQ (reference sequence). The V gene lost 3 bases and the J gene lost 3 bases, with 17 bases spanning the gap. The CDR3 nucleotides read TGTGCCAGCAGCTTCGGAAGGCGGCTCTTAGAAGAGACCCAGTACTTC. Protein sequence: CASSFGRRLLEETQYF.

The CDR3 DNA follows: TGTGCCAGCAGCAGAATACAGGGGGCAGGGGCCAACGTCCTGACTTTC. Translated, it gives CASSRIQGAGANVLTF. This chain links TRBV7-8 with TRBJ2-6, with 9 nucleotides matching TRBD1. V gave up 5 bases and J gave up 4 bases; unmatched junction bases: 6. The CDR3 contains 16 residues. CDR1 SGHVS and CDR2 FQNEAQ come from the germline V gene.

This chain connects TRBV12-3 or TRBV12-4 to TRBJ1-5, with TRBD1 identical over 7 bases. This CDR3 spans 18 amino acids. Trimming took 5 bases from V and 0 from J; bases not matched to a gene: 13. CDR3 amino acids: CASSEVAGGGYSNQPQHF. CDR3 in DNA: TGTGCCAGCAGTGAGGTGGCAGGGGGAGGGTATAGCAATCAGCCCCAGCATTTT.

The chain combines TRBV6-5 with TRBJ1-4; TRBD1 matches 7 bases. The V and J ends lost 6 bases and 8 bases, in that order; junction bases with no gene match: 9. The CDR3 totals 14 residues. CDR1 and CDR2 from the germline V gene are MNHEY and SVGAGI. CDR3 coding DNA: TGTGCCAGCAGACCGACAGGGCTTGGGGAAAAACTGTTTTTT. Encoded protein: CASRPTGLGEKLFF.

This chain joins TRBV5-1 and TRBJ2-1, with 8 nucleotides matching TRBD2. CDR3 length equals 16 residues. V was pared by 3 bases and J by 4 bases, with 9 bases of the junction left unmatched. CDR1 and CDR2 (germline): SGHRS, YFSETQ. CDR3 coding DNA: TGCGCCAGCAGCTCACTAGCCGGGGGGGCGTACAATGAGCAGTTCTTC. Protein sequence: CASSSLAGGAYNEQFF.

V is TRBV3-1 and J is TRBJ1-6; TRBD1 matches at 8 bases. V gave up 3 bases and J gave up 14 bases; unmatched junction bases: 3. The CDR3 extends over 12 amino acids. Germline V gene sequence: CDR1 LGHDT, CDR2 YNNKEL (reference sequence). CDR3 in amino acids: CASSQQGATLHF. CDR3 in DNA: TGTGCCAGCAGCCAGCAGGGGGCTACCCTCCACTTT.

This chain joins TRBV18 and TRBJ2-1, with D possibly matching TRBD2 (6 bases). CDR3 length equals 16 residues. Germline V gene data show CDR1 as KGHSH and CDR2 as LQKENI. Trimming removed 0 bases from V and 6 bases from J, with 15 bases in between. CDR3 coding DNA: TGTGCCAGCTCACCACCCGGCGGGAACAATTGCAATGAGCAGTTCTTC. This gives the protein CASSPPGGNNCNEQFF.

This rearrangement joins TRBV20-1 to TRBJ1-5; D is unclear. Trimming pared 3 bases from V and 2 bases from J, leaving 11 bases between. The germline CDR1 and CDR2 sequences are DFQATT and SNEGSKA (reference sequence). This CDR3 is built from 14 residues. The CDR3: CSASNPIGNQPQHF. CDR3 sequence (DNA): TGCAGTGCTAGTAACCCCATCGGCAATCAGCCCCAGCATTTT.

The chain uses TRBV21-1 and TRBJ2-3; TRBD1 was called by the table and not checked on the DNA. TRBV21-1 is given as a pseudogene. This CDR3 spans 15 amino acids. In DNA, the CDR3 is TGTGCCAGCAGCAAAGACAGGGGTTGGTCAGATACGCAGTATTTT. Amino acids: CASSKDRGWSDTQYF.

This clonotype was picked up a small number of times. CDR3 sequence: CASSPRLSSNEQFF. The DNA of the CDR3 is TGTGCCAGCAGCCCCAGACTCAGTTCGAATGAGCAGTTCTTC. This chain links TRBV14 with TRBJ2-1; D is unclear. Germline-derived CDR1 and CDR2 are SGHDN and FVKESK. The CDR3 runs 14 residues. Trimming stripped 4 bases from V and 7 bases from J, with 14 bases between. Filled out from reference TRBV14 and TRBJ2-1, the complete variable domain reads EAGVTQFPSHSVIEKGQTVTLRCDPISGHDNLYWYRRVMGKEIKFLLHFVKESKQDESGMPNNRFLAERTGGTYSTLKVQPAELEDSGVYFCASSPRLSSNEQFFGPGTRLTVL.

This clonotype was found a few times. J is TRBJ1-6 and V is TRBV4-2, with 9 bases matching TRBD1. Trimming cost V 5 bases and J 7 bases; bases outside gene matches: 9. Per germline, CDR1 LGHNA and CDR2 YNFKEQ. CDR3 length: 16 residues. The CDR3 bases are TGTGCCAGCAGCTCGGGACAGGGCCCCTCCAATTCACCCCTCCACTTT. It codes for CASSSGQGPSNSPLHF.

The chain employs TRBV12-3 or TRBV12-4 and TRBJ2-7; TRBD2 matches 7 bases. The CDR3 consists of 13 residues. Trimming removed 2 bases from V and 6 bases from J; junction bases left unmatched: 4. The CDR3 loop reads CASSLLGEGEQYF. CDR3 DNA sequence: TGTGCCAGCAGTTTATTAGGGGAGGGCGAGCAGTACTTC.

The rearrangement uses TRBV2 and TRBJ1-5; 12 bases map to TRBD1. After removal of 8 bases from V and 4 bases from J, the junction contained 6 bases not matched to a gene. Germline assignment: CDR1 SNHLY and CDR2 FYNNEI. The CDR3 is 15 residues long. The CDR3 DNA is TGTGCCAGCGGGGGACAGGGGGCCCGAAATCAGCCCCAGCATTTT. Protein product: CASGGQGARNQPQHF.

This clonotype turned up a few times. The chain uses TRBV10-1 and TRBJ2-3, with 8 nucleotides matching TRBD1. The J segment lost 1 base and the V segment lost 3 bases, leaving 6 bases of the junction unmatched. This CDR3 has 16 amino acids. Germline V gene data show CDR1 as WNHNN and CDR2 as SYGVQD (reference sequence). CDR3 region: CASSETGTGGTDTQYF. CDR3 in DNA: TGCGCCAGCAGTGAAACCGGGACAGGTGGCACAGATACGCAGTATTTT.

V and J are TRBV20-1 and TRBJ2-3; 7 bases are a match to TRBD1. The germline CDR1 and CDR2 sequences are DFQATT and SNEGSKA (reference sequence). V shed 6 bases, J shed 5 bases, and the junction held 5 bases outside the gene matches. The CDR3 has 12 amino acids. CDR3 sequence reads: CSAQGVGDTQYF. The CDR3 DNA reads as TGCAGTGCGCAGGGGGTGGGAGATACGCAGTATTTT.

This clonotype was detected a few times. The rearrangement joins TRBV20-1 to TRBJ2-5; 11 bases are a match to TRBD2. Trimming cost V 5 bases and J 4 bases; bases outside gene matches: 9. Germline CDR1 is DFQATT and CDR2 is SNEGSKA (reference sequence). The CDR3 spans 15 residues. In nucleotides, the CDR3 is TGCAGTGCTCCGACCCCGGGACTAGCGGTAGAGACCCAGTACTTC. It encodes CSAPTPGLAVETQYF.

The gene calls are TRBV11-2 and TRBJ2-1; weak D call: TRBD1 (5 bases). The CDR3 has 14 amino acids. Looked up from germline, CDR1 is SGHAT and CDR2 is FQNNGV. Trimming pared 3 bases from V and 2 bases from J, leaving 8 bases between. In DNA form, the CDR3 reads TGTGCCAGCAGCTTTTCGGACACCTACAATGAGCAGTTCTTC. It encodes CASSFSDTYNEQFF.

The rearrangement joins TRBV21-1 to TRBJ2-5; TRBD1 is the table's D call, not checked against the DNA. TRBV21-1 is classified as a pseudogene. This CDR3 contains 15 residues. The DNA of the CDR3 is TGTGCCAGCAGCGCCCCGGGACAGGGTTGGGAGACCCAGTACTTC. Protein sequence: CASSAPGQGWETQYF.

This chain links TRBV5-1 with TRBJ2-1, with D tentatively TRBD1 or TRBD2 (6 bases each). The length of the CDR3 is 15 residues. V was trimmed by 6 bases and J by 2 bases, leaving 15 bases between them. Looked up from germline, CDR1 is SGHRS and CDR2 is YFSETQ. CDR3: CASTQDGGPYNEQFF. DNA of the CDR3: TGCGCCAGCACCCAAGACGGGGGCCCCTACAATGAGCAGTTCTTC.